The entry that follows covers one T cell receptor beta chain sequence. The antigen remains undetermined. The repertoire was sequenced with immunoSEQ multiplex PCR; TCRdb's copy has only in-frame clones and lacks some. The table lists approximately 60,000 clones, 90% of them singletons, with approximately 9.9% in the top ten. These data come from a study of PD-1 blockade in classical Hodgkin lymphoma. Study results and limitations: Whereas CD4+ TCR diversity had risen significantly by C4D1, CD8+ TCR diversity had not. Relative to healthy donors, newly diagnosed patients reportedly had lower baseline TCR diversity, which was reported as lower still in relapsed/refractory patients.

Trimming took off 0 bases at V and 2 bases at J, with 9 bases between the two ends. CDR1 and CDR2 from the germline V gene are SGHRS and YFSETQ. This CDR3 is 15 amino acids long. Each and every patient relapsed after autologous stem cell transplantation, and patients got differing brentuximab vedotin exposure. This clonotype was obtained from a human donor with classical Hodgkin lymphoma. The sequences come from peripheral blood mononuclear cells (PBMCs), collected at baseline. The rearrangement links TRBV5-1 to TRBJ2-4; unclear D gene. The CDR3 loop is CASSLASGTKNIQYF. CDR3 in DNA: TGCGCCAGCAGCTTGGCTAGTGGGACCAAAAACATTCAGTACTTC. Supplemented by reference TRBV5-1 and TRBJ2-4, the full variable domain reads KAGVTQTPRYLIKTRGQQVTLSCSPISGHRSVSWYQQTPGQGLQFLFEYFSETQRNKGNFPGRFSGRQFSNSRSEMNVSTLELGDSALYLCASSLASGTKNIQYFGAGTRLSVL.